This TCR beta chain came from a study of blood T cell repertoires in COVID-19. Germline V gene data show CDR1 as SGDLS and CDR2 as YYNGEE. V was pared by 4 bases and J by 13 bases, with 9 bases of the junction left unmatched. This CDR3 has 13 residues. Method: immunoSEQ multiplex PCR; TCRdb's copy keeps in-frame clones and lacks some. Of around 100,000 clones in the sample, more than 75% were seen once. Input material: peripheral blood. J is TRBJ1-4 and V is TRBV9; 8 bases map to TRBD1. This clonotype was sampled from a man between 60 and 70 years old with acute or convalescent COVID-19. The CDR3: CASSPPGGWRLFF. For the CDR3, the DNA is TGTGCCAGCAGCCCGCCAGGGGGCTGGAGACTGTTTTTT.